Following are 13 T cell receptor beta chains from one sample sequenced in a study of shared clonotypes between healthy human individuals. Assay used: immunoSEQ multiplex PCR; TCRdb lists only in-frame clones, some missing. The data show over a million clones, around 78% seen once. The sequenced sample consisted of memory CD4+ T cells from PBMCs. The subset denotes: CD45RA-negative fraction. These receptors originate from a man aged 18 to 30 in good health. Some clones in this sample may be carry-over from other donors' samples.

The gene calls are TRBV5-6 and TRBJ1-2; D is undetermined. CDR1 SGHDT and CDR2 YYEEEE come from the germline V gene. Trimming removed 2 bases at V and 8 bases at J, with 19 bases between. The CDR3 consists of 15 residues. CDR3 sequence: CASSLKVGRSIGYTF. CDR3 nucleotide sequence: TGTGCCAGCAGCTTAAAGGTTGGCAGGTCGATCGGCTACACCTTC.

This clone occurred many times. The gene calls are TRBV4-3 and TRBJ1-4; possible D gene TRBD1, 5 bases. Germline V lookup: CDR1 LGHNA, CDR2 YSLEER. Trimming shortened V by 1 base and J by 8 bases, and 11 bases separated the two germline ends. This CDR3 has 14 amino acids. The CDR3 is CASSQGPWGEKLFF. The CDR3, as DNA: TGCGCCAGCAGCCAAGGCCCCTGGGGGGAAAAACTGTTTTTT.

This clone has more than one count but fewer than ten. This may be a read error, as it is one base from a much larger clone. The chain is built from TRBV7-9 and TRBJ2-2; unclear D gene. CDR3 length: 14 amino acids. V lost 0 bases and J lost 1, with 3 bases in between. The germline V gene has CDR1 SEHNR and CDR2 FQNEAQ (reference sequence). The CDR3 nucleotides read TGTGCCAGCAGCTTAGCCCAGAACACCGGGGAGCTGTTTTTT. Translation gives CASSLAQNTGELFF.

The chain links TRBV7-9 to TRBJ1-3, with D hard to call. This CDR3 has 14 residues. V was trimmed by 3 bases and J by 2 bases, leaving 8 bases between them. From germline, CDR1 is SEHNR and CDR2 FQNEAQ (reference sequence). CDR3 in DNA: TGTGCCAGCAGCTTTAATTCAGCTGGAAACACCATATATTTT. It encodes CASSFNSAGNTIYF.

The chain links TRBV5-4 to TRBJ2-1; D is perhaps TRBD2 (6 bases). The germline V and J ends were trimmed by 4 bases and 6 bases, with 14 bases remaining between them. There are 14 residues in the CDR3. From germline, CDR1 is SGHNT and CDR2 YYREEE (reference sequence). The CDR3 protein is CASSPVGTLNEQFF. As DNA, the CDR3 is TGTGCCAGCAGCCCGGTCGGGACTCTCAATGAGCAGTTCTTC.

The sample holds a few counts of this clone. J is TRBJ1-3 and V is TRBV28; D is possibly TRBD1 (5 bases). Germline-derived CDR1 and CDR2 are MDHEN and SYDVKM. V dropped 4 bases and J dropped 0 bases, with 22 bases sitting between them. The CDR3 is 19 amino acids. The CDR3 reads CASSSRSGGGPSSGNTIYF. CDR3 DNA: TGTGCCAGCAGTTCCCGCTCCGGTGGGGGACCCTCCTCTGGAAACACCATATATTTT.

The V call is TRBV27, the J call TRBJ2-1, with 9 nucleotides matching TRBD2. Germline loops: CDR1 MNHEY, CDR2 SMNVEV (reference sequence). This CDR3 region has 16 residues. V dropped 4 bases and J dropped 3; count of bases not matched to a gene: 7. The CDR3 spells CASSSGTSRIYNEQFF. The CDR3 DNA reads as TGTGCCAGCAGTTCCGGGACTAGCAGGATCTACAATGAGCAGTTCTTC.

V usage is TRBV19 and J usage is TRBJ1-3, with D unresolved. The germline CDR1 and CDR2 sequences are LNHDA and SQIVND (reference sequence). V lost 7 bases to trimming and J lost 5 bases, with 21 bases between them. CDR3 size: 16 residues. The CDR3: CASIPSGLGGRNTIYF. The DNA of the CDR3 is TGTGCCAGTATTCCGTCCGGGCTCGGAGGGAGAAACACCATATATTTT.

The V and J genes are TRBV7-3 and TRBJ1-5; a weak D match, TRBD1 (5 bases). The length of the CDR3 is 14 residues. Germline assignment: CDR1 SGHTA and CDR2 FQGTGA. The V end was cut by 1 base, the J end by 5 bases, with 9 bases between. CDR3 sequence: CASSLSPGHQPQHF. The CDR3 nucleotides are TGTGCCAGCAGCTTAAGCCCGGGGCATCAGCCCCAGCATTTT.

This clone was seen ten or more times. The rearrangement links TRBV5-6 to TRBJ2-3, with 12 bases lining up with TRBD2. This CDR3 is built from 19 residues. Germline V gene data show CDR1 as SGHDT and CDR2 as YYEEEE. V dropped 3 bases and J dropped 3; count of bases not matched to a gene: 14. The CDR3 reads CASSSRGLAGFRGTDTQYF. CDR3 bases: TGTGCCAGCAGCTCCCGTGGACTAGCGGGATTCAGGGGAACAGATACGCAGTATTTT.

As regards this clone: The sample carries other DNA sequences with the same CDR3. The chain employs TRBV6-5 and TRBJ1-1, with D possibly matching TRBD1 (5 bases). V was cut by 4 bases and J by 4 bases, with 10 bases left in between. This CDR3 comprises 13 residues. CDR1 and CDR2 from the germline V gene are MNHEY and SVGAGI. The CDR3 DNA reads TGTGCCAGCAGTTCCACTGGGGGCACTGAAGCTTTCTTT. Translation: CASSSTGGTEAFF.

The chain joins TRBV10-1 to TRBJ1-1; 7 nucleotides match TRBD1. The CDR3 is 13 residues long. V lost 6 bases to trimming and J lost 4 bases; unmatched junction nucleotides: 5. The germline V gene encodes CDR1 WNHNN and CDR2 SYGVQD (reference sequence). Here the CDR3 reads CASRREGATEAFF. CDR3 DNA: TGCGCCAGCAGGCGAGAGGGGGCCACTGAAGCTTTCTTT.

This clone was detected many times. This same CDR3 is encoded by further DNA sequences in the sample. The V and J genes are TRBV5-1 and TRBJ1-4, with D unresolved. The CDR3 has 15 residues. Germline CDR1 SGHRS, CDR2 YFSETQ. V was pared by 0 bases and J by 5 bases, with 11 bases between. This CDR3 reads CASSLGPGENEKLFF. In DNA, the CDR3 is TGCGCCAGCAGCTTGGGTCCAGGCGAGAATGAAAAACTGTTTTTT.